Sequencing of this T cell receptor (beta chain) was carried out in a study of blood T cell repertoires in COVID-19. Study information: Samples came from the United States, Italy and Spain, spanning acute and convalescent COVID-19. Sources were T cells, B-cell-depleted T cells, or PBMCs; the material itself was cDNA or gDNA.

Original data processing: Estimated nucleated cell counts came from reference gene primer amplification. Only in-frame clones appear in the TCRdb table, and some are missing; sequencing was by immunoSEQ multiplex PCR. V and J calls and clone size are as listed in that table; D and trimming were resolved from the DNA. The table records fewer than 250,000 clones, 85% of them present only once. The CDR3 has 14 residues. With V trimmed by 1 base and J by 2 bases, 1 base remained unmatched. Looked up from germline, CDR1 is SGHNT and CDR2 is YENEEA. This sequence joins TRBV11-3 and TRBJ1-1; 7 nucleotides agree with TRBD1. Sample: peripheral blood. The receptor comes from a woman aged 60-75 years with active or convalescent COVID-19. The CDR3 reads CASSLGQGNTEAFF. CDR3 nucleotide sequence: TGTGCCAGCAGCTTAGGACAGGGCAACACTGAAGCTTTCTTT.